This TCR beta chain was obtained from a study of control samples from healthy donors and cancer patients. The repertoire was sequenced with immunoSEQ multiplex PCR; TCRdb's copy has only in-frame clones and lacks some. The sample records about 84,000 clones, 90% to 95% being singletons. Sequenced material: blood. The TCR was taken from a man in his fifties in good health.

The CDR3 DNA reads TGTGCCAGCAGCGTAATGGCCGGGGGGAGCTCCTATAATTCACCCCTCCACTTT. Encoded protein: CASSVMAGGSSYNSPLHF. The rearrangement joins TRBV9 to TRBJ1-6; possibly TRBD1 for D (5 bases). V was trimmed by 1 base and J by 0 bases, leaving 14 bases between them. The germline V gene has CDR1 SGDLS and CDR2 YYNGEE. The CDR3 is 18 residues long. Full variable domain (remainder filled in from reference TRBV9 and TRBJ1-6): DSGVTQTPKHLITATGQRVTLRCSPRSGDLSVYWYQQSLDQGLQFLIQYYNGEERAKGNILERFSAQQFPDLHSELNLSSLELGDSALYFCASSVMAGGSSYNSPLHFGNGTRLTVT.